Each of the 16 T cell receptor beta chains below was sequenced from the same sample in a study of blood T cell repertoires in COVID-19. Here immunoSEQ multiplex PCR was the method, and the copy in TCRdb shows in-frame clones only, minus some. The sample lists approximately 250,000 clones; 65% to 90% were seen once. Material for sequencing was peripheral blood. The receptors come from a man aged 45-60 years with COVID-19, enrolled during active disease.

This clone was detected only a few times. The V and J genes are TRBV4-3 and TRBJ1-1; no definite D call. Germline lookup yields CDR1 LGHNA and CDR2 YSLEER. Trimming took off 1 base at V and 5 bases at J, with 8 bases between the two ends. The CDR3 is 13 residues long. CDR3 amino acids: CASSQGWSTEAFF. The CDR3 nucleotides read TGCGCCAGCAGCCAAGGCTGGAGTACTGAAGCTTTCTTT.

This clone was recorded a few times. This rearrangement joins TRBV4-1 to TRBJ2-2; D uncertain. Trimming removed 5 bases from V and 4 bases from J, with 11 bases in between. Germline V lookup: CDR1 MGHRA, CDR2 YSYEKL. This CDR3 spans 14 amino acids. As DNA, the CDR3 is TGCGCCAGCAGCGTCCCCGACATCACCGGGGAGCTGTTTTTT. Translated: CASSVPDITGELFF.

This sequence joins TRBV6-4 and TRBJ2-7; the match to TRBD1 covers 8 bases. The germline CDR1 and CDR2 sequences are MRHNA and SNTAGT. This CDR3 is 16 amino acids long. Unmatched junction bases numbered 16, after V lost 7 bases and J lost 5 bases. CDR3 region: CASTRQGRTGLDEQYF. CDR3 DNA sequence: TGTGCCAGCACCCGACAAGGGAGGACAGGGTTGGACGAGCAGTACTTC.

This clone came up a few times. The chain joins TRBV5-4 to TRBJ2-5; 8 nucleotides agree with TRBD1. CDR1 is SGHNT and CDR2 is YYREEE in the germline V gene (reference sequence). Trimming took 3 bases from V and 5 from J; bases not matched to a gene: 12. The CDR3 extends over 16 amino acids. This CDR3 is CASSSGQGAPGETQYF. The CDR3 coding sequence is TGTGCCAGCAGCTCCGGACAGGGTGCCCCGGGGGAGACCCAGTACTTC.

The chain is built from TRBV7-8 and TRBJ1-5; D is undetermined. The CDR3 sequence is 17 residues long. Germline lookup yields CDR1 SGHVS and CDR2 FQNEAQ. Trimming cost V 1 base and J 0 bases, with 13 bases left between them. CDR3 loop: CASSLVGSVYSNQPQHF. For the CDR3, the DNA is TGTGCCAGCAGCTTAGTAGGAAGCGTTTATAGCAATCAGCCCCAGCATTTT.

The rearrangement joins TRBV7-9 to TRBJ2-7; 9 bases are a match to TRBD1. The CDR3 consists of 15 residues. Germline V gene data show CDR1 as SEHNR and CDR2 as FQNEAQ (reference sequence). Trimming took 5 bases from V and 4 from J; bases not matched to a gene: 9. The CDR3 sequence: CASSRPGQGSYEQYF. CDR3 DNA sequence: TGTGCCAGCAGCAGGCCGGGACAGGGTTCGTACGAGCAGTACTTC.

This chain joins TRBV9 and TRBJ2-5; 7 nucleotides line up with TRBD1. Germline V gene lookup returns CDR1 SGDLS and CDR2 YYNGEE. The CDR3 has 16 amino acids. Germline trimming cut 3 bases from V and 3 bases from J; bases unmatched to any gene: 11. The chain's CDR3 is CASSGPIRGRKETQYF. CDR3 in DNA: TGTGCCAGCAGCGGGCCGATTAGGGGGCGGAAAGAGACCCAGTACTTC. The variable domain in full, completed from reference TRBV9 and TRBJ2-5, reads DSGVTQTPKHLITATGQRVTLRCSPRSGDLSVYWYQQSLDQGLQFLIQYYNGEERAKGNILERFSAQQFPDLHSELNLSSLELGDSALYFCASSGPIRGRKETQYFGPGTRLLVL.

The chain recombines TRBV7-8 with TRBJ1-6; weak D call: TRBD1 (6 bases). The CDR3 loop spans 16 amino acids. V lost 1 base, J lost 8 bases, and 15 bases lay in between. Germline V lookup: CDR1 SGHVS, CDR2 FQNEAQ. The CDR3 bases are TGTGCCAGCAGCTTAGTAGGGGGGGCGGTAGATTCACCCCTCCACTTT. Translation gives CASSLVGGAVDSPLHF. The whole variable domain, remainder taken from reference TRBV7-8 and TRBJ1-6, is GAGVSQSPRYKVAKRGQDVALRCDPISGHVSLFWYQQALGQGPEFLTYFQNEAQLDKSGLPSDRFFAERPEGSVSTLKIQRTQQEDSAVYLCASSLVGGAVDSPLHFGNGTRLTVT.

This clone came up a few times. The DNA of the CDR3 is TGTGCCAGCAGCCGGGGAAACGTGGATGAAAAACTGTTTTTT. This encodes CASSRGNVDEKLFF. The V call is TRBV13, the J call TRBJ1-4, with D hard to call. The V and J ends lost 5 bases and 6 bases respectively, with 13 bases between them. Germline V gene data show CDR1 as PRHDT and CDR2 as FYEKMQ (reference sequence). This CDR3 region has 14 residues.

This clone was counted once. The chain employs TRBV7-2 and TRBJ2-7, with a possible D match to TRBD1 (5 bases). The ends were cut back, 4 bases at V and 6 bases at J, with 13 bases in the middle. In germline, CDR1 is SGHTA, CDR2 FQGNSA. The CDR3 spans 13 residues. The CDR3 is CASSSQGGAEQYF. The DNA for the CDR3 is TGTGCCAGCAGCTCCCAGGGTGGAGCCGAGCAGTACTTC.

The chain carries TRBV12-5 and TRBJ2-1; 12 bases map to TRBD2. With 7 bases clipped from V and 8 bases from J, the junction kept 9 bases outside the gene matches. Germline loops: CDR1 LGHNT, CDR2 FRNRAP. The length of the CDR3 is 15 residues. The CDR3 loop reads CASAPSGGASHEQFF. The CDR3 DNA follows: TGTGCTAGTGCCCCTAGCGGGGGGGCGTCCCATGAGCAGTTCTTC.

The rearrangement links TRBV7-3 to TRBJ2-3, with 11 bases lining up with TRBD2. CDR1 and CDR2 (germline): SGHTA, FQGTGA. With 3 bases clipped from V and 7 bases from J, the junction kept 3 bases outside the gene matches. This CDR3 comprises 14 residues. Written as DNA, the CDR3 is TGTGCCAGCAGCTTGGCTAGCGGGGGGTATACGCAGTATTTT. Protein product: CASSLASGGYTQYF.

The chain has TRBV27 and TRBJ2-1, with TRBD2 matching over 8 bases. Trimming took 5 bases from V and 8 from J; bases not matched to a gene: 8. This CDR3 region has 14 residues. From germline, CDR1 is MNHEY and CDR2 SMNVEV (reference sequence). The CDR3 sequence is CASSRTGGPYEQFF. The CDR3 region has the DNA TGTGCCAGCAGTCGGACGGGGGGGCCCTATGAGCAGTTCTTC.

For this clone: Other DNA sequences from this sample encode an identical CDR3 as well. The V gene is TRBV7-2, the J gene TRBJ1-2; TRBD1 aligns across 10 bases. The germline gives CDR1 SGHTA, CDR2 FQGNSA. The CDR3 consists of 15 residues. J gave up 3 bases and V 5 bases, and 6 bases lay outside the gene matches. The CDR3 bases are TGTGCCAGCAGCCTGCGGACAGGGGGGGACTATGGCTACACCTTC. Its translation is CASSLRTGGDYGYTF.

As DNA, the CDR3 is TGTGCCAGCAGCTCAGCGGGGATGAACACTGAAGCTTTCTTT. It specifies CASSSAGMNTEAFF. V and J are TRBV9 and TRBJ1-1; D unresolved. The CDR3 totals 14 residues. The ends were cut back, 4 bases at V and 0 bases at J, with 10 bases in the middle. CDR1 SGDLS and CDR2 YYNGEE come from the germline V gene.

Turning to this clone: One junction end does not reproduce the germline sequence, and a read error may be involved. The V and J genes are TRBV3-1 (or the pseudogene TRBV3-2) and TRBJ1-6; the D is unclear. This CDR3 is 13 amino acids long. Germline CDR1 and CDR2: LGHDT and YNNKEL (reference sequence). CDR3 DNA: TGTGCCAGCAGCCCCTCCCATAATTCACCCCTCCACTTT. This encodes CASSPSHNSPLHF.